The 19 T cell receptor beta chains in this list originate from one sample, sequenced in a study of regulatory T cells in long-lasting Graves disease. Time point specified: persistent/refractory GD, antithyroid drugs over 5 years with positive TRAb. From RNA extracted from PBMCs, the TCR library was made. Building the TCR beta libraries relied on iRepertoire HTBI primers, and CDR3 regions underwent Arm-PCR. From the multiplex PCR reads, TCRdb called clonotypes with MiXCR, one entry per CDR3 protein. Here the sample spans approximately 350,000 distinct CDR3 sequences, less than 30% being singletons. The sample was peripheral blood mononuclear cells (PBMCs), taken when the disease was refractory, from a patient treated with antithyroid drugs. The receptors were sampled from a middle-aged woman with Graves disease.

The CDR3 here is CASSFRVRPDLLEKLFF. The CDR3 DNA follows: TGTGCCAGCAGTTTCAGGGTCCGGCCGGACTTACTTGAAAAACTGTTTTTT. V is TRBV12-3 or TRBV12-4 and J is TRBJ1-4; D is perhaps TRBD1 (5 bases). This CDR3 has 17 residues. The V end lost 3 bases, the J end lost 7 bases, and 21 bases lay between the germline ends.

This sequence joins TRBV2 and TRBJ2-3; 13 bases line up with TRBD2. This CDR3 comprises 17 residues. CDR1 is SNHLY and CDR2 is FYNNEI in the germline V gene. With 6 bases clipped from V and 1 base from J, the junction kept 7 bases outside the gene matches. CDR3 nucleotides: TGTGCCAGCAGCGCCCGGACTAGCGGGAGTGGCACAGATACGCAGTATTTT. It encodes CASSARTSGSGTDTQYF.

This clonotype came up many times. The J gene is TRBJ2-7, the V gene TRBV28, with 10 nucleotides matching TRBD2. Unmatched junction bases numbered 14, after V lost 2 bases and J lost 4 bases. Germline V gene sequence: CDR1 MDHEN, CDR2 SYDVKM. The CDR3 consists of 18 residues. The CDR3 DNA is TGTGCCAGCAGTTTAGATGTGGCGTCAACTAGCGGGACTTACGAGCAGTACTTC. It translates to CASSLDVASTSGTYEQYF.

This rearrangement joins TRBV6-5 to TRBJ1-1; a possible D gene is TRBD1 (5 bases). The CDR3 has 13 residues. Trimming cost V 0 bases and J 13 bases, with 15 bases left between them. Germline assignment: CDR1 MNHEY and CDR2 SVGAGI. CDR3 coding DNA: TGTGCCAGCAGTTACTCGAGGGACGGAGACGGTTTCTTT. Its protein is CASSYSRDGDGFF.

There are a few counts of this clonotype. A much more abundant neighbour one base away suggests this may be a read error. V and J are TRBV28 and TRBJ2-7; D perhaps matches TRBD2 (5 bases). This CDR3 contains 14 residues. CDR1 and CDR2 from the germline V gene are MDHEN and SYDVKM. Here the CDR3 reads CASSPPRGSYEQDF. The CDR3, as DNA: TGTGCCAGCAGTCCCCCGAGAGGGTCCTACGAGCAGGACTTC.

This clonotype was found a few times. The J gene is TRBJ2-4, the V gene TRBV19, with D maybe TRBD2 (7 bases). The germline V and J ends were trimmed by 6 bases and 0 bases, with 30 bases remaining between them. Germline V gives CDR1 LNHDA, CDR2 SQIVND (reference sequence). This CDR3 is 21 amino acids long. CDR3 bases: TGTGCCAGTAGCCAGAGGGGGACCGGGATCCTAGCGGCTATAGCCAAAAACATTCAGTACTTC. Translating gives CASSQRGTGILAAIAKNIQYF.

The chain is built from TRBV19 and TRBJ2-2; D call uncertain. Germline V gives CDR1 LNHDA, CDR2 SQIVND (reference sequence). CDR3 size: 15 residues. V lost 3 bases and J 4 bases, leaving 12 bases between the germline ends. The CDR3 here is CASSIPGTLTGELFF. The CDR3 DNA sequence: TGTGCCAGTAGTATCCCGGGCACACTCACCGGGGAGCTGTTTTTT.

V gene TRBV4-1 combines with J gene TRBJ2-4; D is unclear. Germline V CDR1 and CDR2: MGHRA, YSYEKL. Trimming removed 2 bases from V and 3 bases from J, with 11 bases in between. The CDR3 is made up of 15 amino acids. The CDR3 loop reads CASSQTEDGKNIQYF. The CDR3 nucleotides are TGCGCCAGCAGCCAAACAGAGGATGGCAAAAACATTCAGTACTTC.

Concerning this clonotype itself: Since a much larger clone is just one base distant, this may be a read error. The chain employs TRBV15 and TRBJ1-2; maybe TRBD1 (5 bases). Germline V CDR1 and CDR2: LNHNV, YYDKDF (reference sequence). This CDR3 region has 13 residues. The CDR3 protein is CATSGDGAGGYTF. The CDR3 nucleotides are TGTGCCACCAGCGGAGATGGGGCGGGAGGCTACACCTTC.

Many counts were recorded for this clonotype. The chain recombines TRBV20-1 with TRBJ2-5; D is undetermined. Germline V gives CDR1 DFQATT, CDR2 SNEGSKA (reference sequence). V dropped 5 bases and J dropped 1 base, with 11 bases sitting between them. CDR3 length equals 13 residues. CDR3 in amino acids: CSAPRRSQETQYF. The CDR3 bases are TGCAGTGCTCCTCGGCGGTCCCAAGAGACCCAGTACTTC.

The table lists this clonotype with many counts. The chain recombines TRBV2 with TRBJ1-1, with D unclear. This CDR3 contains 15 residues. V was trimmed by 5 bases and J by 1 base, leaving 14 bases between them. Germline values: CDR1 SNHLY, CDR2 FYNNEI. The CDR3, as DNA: TGTGCCAGCAGTTTTCACGAGAATTCGAACACTGAAGCTTTCTTT. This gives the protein CASSFHENSNTEAFF. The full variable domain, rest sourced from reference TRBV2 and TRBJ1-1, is EPEVTQTPSHQVTQMGQEVILRCVPISNHLYFYWYRQILGQKVEFLVSFYNNEISEKSEIFDDQFSVERPDGSNFTLKIRSTKLEDSAMYFCASSFHENSNTEAFFGQGTRLTVV.

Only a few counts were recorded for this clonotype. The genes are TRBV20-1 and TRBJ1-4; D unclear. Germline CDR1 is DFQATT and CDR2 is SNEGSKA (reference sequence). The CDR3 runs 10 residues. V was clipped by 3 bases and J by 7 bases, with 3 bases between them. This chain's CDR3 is CSASREKLFF. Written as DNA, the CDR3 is TGCAGTGCTAGTCGTGAAAAACTGTTTTTT.

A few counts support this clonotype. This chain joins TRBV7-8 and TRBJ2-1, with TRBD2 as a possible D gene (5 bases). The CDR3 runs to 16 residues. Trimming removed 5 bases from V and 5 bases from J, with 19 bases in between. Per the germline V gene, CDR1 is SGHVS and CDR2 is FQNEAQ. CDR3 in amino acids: CASSPRTPTRHNEQFF. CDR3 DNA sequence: TGTGCCAGCAGCCCTCGGACTCCCACACGGCACAATGAGCAGTTCTTC. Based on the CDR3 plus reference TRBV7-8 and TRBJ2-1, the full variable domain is GAGVSQSPRYKVAKRGQDVALRCDPISGHVSLFWYQQALGQGPEFLTYFQNEAQLDKSGLPSDRFFAERPEGSVSTLKIQRTQQEDSAVYLCASSPRTPTRHNEQFFGPGTRLTVL.

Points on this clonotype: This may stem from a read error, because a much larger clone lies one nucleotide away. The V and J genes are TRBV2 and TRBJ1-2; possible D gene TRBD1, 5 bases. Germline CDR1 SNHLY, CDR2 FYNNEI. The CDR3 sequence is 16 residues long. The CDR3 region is CVSSVALAGGTYGYTF. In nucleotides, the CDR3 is TGTGTCAGCAGTGTAGCGTTAGCAGGAGGGACCTATGGCTACACCTTC.

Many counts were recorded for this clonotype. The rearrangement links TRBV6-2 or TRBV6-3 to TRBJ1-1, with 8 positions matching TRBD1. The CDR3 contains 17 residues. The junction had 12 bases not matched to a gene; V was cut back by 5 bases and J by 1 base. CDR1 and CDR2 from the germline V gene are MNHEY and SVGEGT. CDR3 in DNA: TGTGCCAGCAGTGATGGATCGTACAGGGGGAGGAACACTGAAGCTTTCTTT. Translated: CASSDGSYRGRNTEAFF.

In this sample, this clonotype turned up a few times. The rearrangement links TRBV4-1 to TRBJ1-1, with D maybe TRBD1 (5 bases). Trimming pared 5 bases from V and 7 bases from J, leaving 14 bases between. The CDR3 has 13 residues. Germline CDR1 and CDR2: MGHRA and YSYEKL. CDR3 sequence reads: CASSGAGSDEAFF. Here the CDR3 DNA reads TGCGCCAGCAGCGGGGCAGGGAGTGATGAAGCTTTCTTT.

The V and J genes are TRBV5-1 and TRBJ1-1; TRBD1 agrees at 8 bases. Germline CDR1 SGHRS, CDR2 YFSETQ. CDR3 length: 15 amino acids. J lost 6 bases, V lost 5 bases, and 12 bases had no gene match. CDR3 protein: CASSRDRSFSAEAFF. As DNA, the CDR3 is TGCGCCAGCAGTAGGGACAGGTCCTTCTCAGCTGAAGCTTTCTTT. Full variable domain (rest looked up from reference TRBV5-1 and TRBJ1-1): KAGVTQTPRYLIKTRGQQVTLSCSPISGHRSVSWYQQTPGQGLQFLFEYFSETQRNKGNFPGRFSGRQFSNSRSEMNVSTLELGDSALYLCASSRDRSFSAEAFFGQGTRLTVV.

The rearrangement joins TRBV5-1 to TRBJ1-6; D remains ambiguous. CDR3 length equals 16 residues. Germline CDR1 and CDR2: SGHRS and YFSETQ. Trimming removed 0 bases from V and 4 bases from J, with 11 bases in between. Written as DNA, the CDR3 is TGCGCCAGCAGCTTGGTTCTCGGACCGTATAATTCACCCCTCCACTTT. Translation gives CASSLVLGPYNSPLHF.

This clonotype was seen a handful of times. CDR3 sequence (DNA): TGTGCCAGCAGCGTAGGAGGCGGGGAGCTGTTTTTT. Amino acid sequence: CASSVGGGELFF. J is TRBJ2-2 and V is TRBV9; no definite D call. V was pared by 0 bases and J by 7 bases, with 4 bases between. The CDR3 sequence is 12 residues long. From germline, CDR1 is SGDLS and CDR2 YYNGEE.